This passage covers 20 T cell receptor beta chains from one sample sequenced in a study of early T cells in non-severe SARS-CoV-2 infection. TCRdb reprocessed the 5' RACE reads via MiXCR and lists one record per CDR3 protein. The repertoire consists of roughly 100,000 distinct CDR3 sequences, with around 13% occurring once and the leading ten covering 6% to 7%. Sequenced material: whole blood. The receptors here all came from an adult who was a healthcare worker with PCR-confirmed SARS-CoV-2 infection or an uninfected control (not recorded which).

This clonotype turned up a few times. The chain has TRBV18 and TRBJ1-2, with D unclear. This CDR3 is built from 14 residues. Trimming removed 6 bases at V and 4 bases at J, with 15 bases between. Germline V gene data show CDR1 as KGHSH and CDR2 as LQKENI. CDR3 protein: CASSPPGLPYGYTF. In DNA form, the CDR3 reads TGTGCCAGCTCGCCTCCCGGCCTCCCCTATGGCTACACCTTC.

This clonotype has more than one count but fewer than ten. V usage is TRBV5-4 and J usage is TRBJ1-1; 7 bases match TRBD1. The V segment lost 2 bases and the J segment 8 bases; nucleotides outside the gene matches: 9. In germline, CDR1 is SGHNT, CDR2 YYREEE (reference sequence). CDR3 length equals 14 residues. CDR3 DNA sequence: TGTGCCAGCAGCTTACTCGACAGGGACCCCGAAGCTTTCTTT. This encodes CASSLLDRDPEAFF.

This clonotype turned up a few times. This sequence joins TRBV2 and TRBJ2-2; TRBD1 matches 9 bases. The CDR3 has 14 amino acids. Unmatched junction bases numbered 8, after V lost 10 bases and J lost 5 bases. Germline CDR1 SNHLY, CDR2 FYNNEI. CDR3 DNA sequence: TGTGCCACCACCGGACAGGGGAGGACCGGGGAGCTGTTTTTT. Translation: CATTGQGRTGELFF.

The table lists this clonotype with a few counts. The chain couples TRBV19 to TRBJ2-1; 10 bases are shared with TRBD2. This CDR3 is 15 amino acids long. After removal of 5 bases from V and 2 bases from J, the junction contained 3 bases not matched to a gene. Looked up from germline, CDR1 is LNHDA and CDR2 is SQIVND (reference sequence). This CDR3 is CASSFSGGAYNEQFF. The CDR3, as DNA: TGTGCCAGTAGTTTCAGCGGGGGGGCCTACAATGAGCAGTTCTTC.

The chain has TRBV28 and TRBJ2-1; D uncertain. V gave up 6 bases and J gave up 8 bases, with 8 bases separating them. The V gene's germline CDR1 is MDHEN and CDR2 SYDVKM. This CDR3 has 11 amino acids. Here the CDR3 reads CASRSSYEQFF. In nucleotides, the CDR3 is TGTGCCAGCAGGAGTAGCTATGAGCAGTTCTTC. Together with reference TRBV28 and TRBJ2-1, the CDR3 gives the full variable domain: DVKVTQSSRYLVKRTGEKVFLECVQDMDHENMFWYRQDPGLGLRLIYFSYDVKMKEKGDIPEGYSVSREKKERFSLILESASTNQTSMYLCASRSSYEQFFGPGTRLTVL.

This clonotype was counted ten times or more. The CDR3 loop reads CASSKVRGRGPTEAFF. CDR3 coding DNA: TGTGCCAGCAGCAAAGTACGAGGCAGGGGTCCCACTGAAGCTTTCTTT. The rearrangement uses TRBV21-1 and TRBJ1-1; the table's D gene call, TRBD1, was not cross checked with the DNA. TRBV21-1 is tagged as a pseudogene. The CDR3 sequence is 16 residues long.

J is TRBJ2-1 and V is TRBV6-4; TRBD2 might be the D (6 bases). Per the germline V gene, CDR1 is MRHNA and CDR2 is SNTAGT. The CDR3 totals 14 residues. The V and J ends lost 6 bases and 2 bases respectively, with 11 bases between them. The CDR3: CASSGSRPYNEQFF. DNA for the CDR3: TGTGCCAGCAGCGGGAGTCGACCCTACAATGAGCAGTTCTTC.

In this sample, this clonotype turned up many times. This chain uses TRBV27 with TRBJ1-5; D remains ambiguous. Trimming left V 2 bases short and J 0 bases short, with 5 bases between. Germline CDR1 and CDR2: MNHEY and SMNVEV (reference sequence). CDR3 size: 14 residues. CDR3 DNA sequence: TGTGCCAGCAGTTTAAGGGATAGCAATCAGCCCCAGCATTTT. Its translation: CASSLRDSNQPQHF.

In its sample, this clonotype was seen a few times. This chain uses TRBV18 with TRBJ2-1; D unresolved. V was trimmed by 7 bases and J by 0 bases, leaving 16 bases between them. This CDR3 has 16 residues. Germline V gene sequence: CDR1 KGHSH, CDR2 LQKENI. The CDR3 coding sequence is TGTGCCAGCTTCCTAGGGAACCCAAGCTCCTACAATGAGCAGTTCTTC. This gives the protein CASFLGNPSSYNEQFF.

The table lists this clonotype with many counts. The chain joins TRBV9 to TRBJ1-3; D unclear. The V end was cut by 3 bases, the J end by 4 bases, with 17 bases between. This CDR3 contains 16 residues. The germline V gene encodes CDR1 SGDLS and CDR2 YYNGEE. DNA for the CDR3: TGTGCCAGCAGCGAGACCCCGGTAGGGCACGGAAACACCATATATTTT. It encodes CASSETPVGHGNTIYF.

V is TRBV10-3 and J is TRBJ2-1; D might be TRBD2 (5 bases). CDR3 length equals 16 residues. Trimming stripped 3 bases from V and 4 bases from J, with 16 bases between. The germline CDR1 and CDR2 sequences are ENHRY and SYGVKD. As DNA, the CDR3 is TGTGCCATCAGTGACGGTGGAGGCTCGCTTTACAATGAGCAGTTCTTC. Protein sequence: CAISDGGGSLYNEQFF.

This clonotype was counted only a few times. The gene calls are TRBV5-6 and TRBJ1-1; D is unresolved. This CDR3 is 14 amino acids long. CDR1 and CDR2 (germline): SGHDT, YYEEEE. Trimming removed 0 bases from V and 6 bases from J, with 12 bases in between. The CDR3 DNA follows: TGTGCCAGCAGCTTGGCGGGGAGTGGGTCTGAAGCTTTCTTT. Translation gives CASSLAGSGSEAFF.

This clonotype was recorded at least ten times. J is TRBJ1-3 and V is TRBV7-9; D not certain. Trimming removed 3 bases at V and 4 bases at J, with 13 bases between. CDR1 and CDR2 (germline): SEHNR, FQNEAQ (reference sequence). CDR3 length: 15 amino acids. CDR3: CASSLKGLSGNTIYF. The CDR3 DNA follows: TGTGCCAGCAGCTTGAAGGGTTTGTCCGGAAACACCATATATTTT.

At least ten counts were recorded for this clonotype. The chain carries TRBV5-1 and TRBJ2-7, with TRBD1 as a possible D gene (6 bases). CDR3 length: 13 amino acids. Looked up from germline, CDR1 is SGHRS and CDR2 is YFSETQ. V lost 2 bases, J lost 3 bases, and 9 bases lay in between. The CDR3 protein is CASSLGQYYEQYF. The DNA of the CDR3 is TGCGCCAGCAGCTTAGGACAGTACTACGAGCAGTACTTC.

This clonotype has only a few counts. The genes are TRBV27 and TRBJ1-1, with 9 positions matching TRBD1. This CDR3 has 15 residues. The germline CDR1 and CDR2 sequences are MNHEY and SMNVEV (reference sequence). Losses at the gene ends were 4 bases for V and 2 bases for J; bases not matched to a gene: 5. CDR3 sequence (DNA): TGTGCCAGCAGTTCGGGACAGGGCCTAAACACTGAAGCTTTCTTT. It yields the protein CASSSGQGLNTEAFF.

At least ten counts were recorded for this clonotype. The gene calls are TRBV11-2 and TRBJ2-5; tentatively, D is TRBD1 (5 bases). The germline V gene encodes CDR1 SGHAT and CDR2 FQNNGV. The CDR3 contains 12 residues. V was trimmed by 7 bases and J by 1 base, leaving 7 bases between them. CDR3 sequence (DNA): TGTGCCAGCATGGGGCCCCAAGAGACCCAGTACTTC. Its protein is CASMGPQETQYF.

This clonotype was seen at least ten times. This chain links TRBV7-9 with TRBJ2-3; the D gene is possibly TRBD2 (5 bases). Germline V gives CDR1 SEHNR, CDR2 FQNEAQ (reference sequence). This CDR3 comprises 15 residues. V dropped 7 bases and J dropped 5 bases, with 19 bases sitting between them. Here the CDR3 reads CASTKKTNPGDTQYF. As DNA, the CDR3 is TGTGCCAGCACCAAAAAGACTAACCCGGGAGATACGCAGTATTTT.

The chain links TRBV6-5 to TRBJ1-2; D is possibly TRBD1 (6 bases). Looked up from germline, CDR1 is MNHEY and CDR2 is SVGAGI. V shed 7 bases and J shed 7 bases, with 10 bases lying between them. The CDR3 covers 11 residues. DNA for the CDR3: TGTGCCAGCAAAGAGGGGGGTGGCTACACCTTC. This translates into CASKEGGGYTF.

This clonotype was counted between two and nine times. V is TRBV6-1 and J is TRBJ2-2; no clear D gene. The germline V gene encodes CDR1 MNHNS and CDR2 SASEGT. The germline V and J ends were trimmed by 4 bases and 7 bases, with 16 bases remaining between them. The length of the CDR3 is 15 residues. The CDR3 coding sequence is TGTGCCAGCAGTGTCATGCCCTCAGCGAACGGGGAGCTGTTTTTT. Its translation: CASSVMPSANGELFF.

The chain couples TRBV18 to TRBJ2-7; 9 nucleotides agree with TRBD1. J lost 2 bases, V lost 1 base, and 9 bases had no gene match. CDR1 is KGHSH, CDR2 LQKENI, per germline. The CDR3 has 17 amino acids. The CDR3 spells CASSPQEGQGTPYEQYF. The CDR3 DNA reads TGTGCCAGCTCACCACAAGAGGGACAGGGTACTCCCTACGAGCAGTACTTC.